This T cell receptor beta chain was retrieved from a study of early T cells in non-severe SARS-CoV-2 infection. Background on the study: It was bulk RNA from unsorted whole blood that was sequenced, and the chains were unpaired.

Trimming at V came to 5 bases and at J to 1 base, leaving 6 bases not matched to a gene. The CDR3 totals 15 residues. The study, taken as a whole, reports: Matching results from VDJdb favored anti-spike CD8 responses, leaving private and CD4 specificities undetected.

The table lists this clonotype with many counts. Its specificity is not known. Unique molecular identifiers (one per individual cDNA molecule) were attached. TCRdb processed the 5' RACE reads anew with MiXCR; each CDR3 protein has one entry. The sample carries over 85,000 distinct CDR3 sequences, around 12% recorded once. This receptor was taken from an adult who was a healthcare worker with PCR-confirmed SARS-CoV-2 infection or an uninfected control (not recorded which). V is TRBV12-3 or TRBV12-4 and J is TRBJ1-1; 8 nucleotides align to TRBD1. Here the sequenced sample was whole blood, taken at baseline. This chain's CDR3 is CASSERQGSNTEAFF. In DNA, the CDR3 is TGTGCCAGCAGTGAGAGACAGGGGTCGAACACTGAAGCTTTCTTT.